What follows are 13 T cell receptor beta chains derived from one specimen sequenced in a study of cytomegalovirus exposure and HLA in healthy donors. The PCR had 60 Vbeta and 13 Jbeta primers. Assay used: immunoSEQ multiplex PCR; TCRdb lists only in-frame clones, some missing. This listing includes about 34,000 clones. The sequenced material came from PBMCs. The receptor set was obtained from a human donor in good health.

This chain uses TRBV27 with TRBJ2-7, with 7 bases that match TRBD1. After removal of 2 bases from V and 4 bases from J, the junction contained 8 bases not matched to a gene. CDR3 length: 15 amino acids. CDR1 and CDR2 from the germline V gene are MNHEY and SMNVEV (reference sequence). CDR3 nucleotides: TGTGCCAGCAGTTTAAGCGGCAGGGGGTGGTACGAGCAGTACTTC. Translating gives CASSLSGRGWYEQYF.

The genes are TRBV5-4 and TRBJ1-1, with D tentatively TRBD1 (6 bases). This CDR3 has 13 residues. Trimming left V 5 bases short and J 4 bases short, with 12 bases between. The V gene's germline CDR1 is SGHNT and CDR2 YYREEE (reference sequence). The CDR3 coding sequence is TGTGCCAGCAGGCAGGGGCTCGGCACTGAAGCTTTCTTT. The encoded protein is CASRQGLGTEAFF.

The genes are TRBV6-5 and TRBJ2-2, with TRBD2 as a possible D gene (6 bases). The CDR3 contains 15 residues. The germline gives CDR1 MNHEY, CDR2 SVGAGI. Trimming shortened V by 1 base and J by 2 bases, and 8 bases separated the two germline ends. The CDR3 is CASSYWEDNTGELFF. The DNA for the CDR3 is TGTGCCAGCAGTTACTGGGAGGATAACACCGGGGAGCTGTTTTTT.

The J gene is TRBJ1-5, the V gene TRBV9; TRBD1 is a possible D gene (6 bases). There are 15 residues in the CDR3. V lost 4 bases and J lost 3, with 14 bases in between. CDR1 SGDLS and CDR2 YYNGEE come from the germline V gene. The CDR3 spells CASSSTGSTNQPQHF. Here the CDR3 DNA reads TGTGCCAGCAGCTCCACAGGGTCGACCAATCAGCCCCAGCATTTT.

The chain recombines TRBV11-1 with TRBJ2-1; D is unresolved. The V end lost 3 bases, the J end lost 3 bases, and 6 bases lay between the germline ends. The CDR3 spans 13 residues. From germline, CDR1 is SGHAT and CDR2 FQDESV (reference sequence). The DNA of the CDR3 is TGTGCCAGCAGCTTGGCGGTCTACAATGAGCAGTTCTTC. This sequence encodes CASSLAVYNEQFF.

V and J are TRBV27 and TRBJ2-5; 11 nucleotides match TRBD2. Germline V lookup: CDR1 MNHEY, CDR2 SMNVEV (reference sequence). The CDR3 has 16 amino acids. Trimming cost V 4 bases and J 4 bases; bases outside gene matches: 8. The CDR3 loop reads CASSSRLAGGPETQYF. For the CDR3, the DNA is TGTGCCAGCAGTTCCCGATTAGCGGGGGGGCCAGAGACCCAGTACTTC.

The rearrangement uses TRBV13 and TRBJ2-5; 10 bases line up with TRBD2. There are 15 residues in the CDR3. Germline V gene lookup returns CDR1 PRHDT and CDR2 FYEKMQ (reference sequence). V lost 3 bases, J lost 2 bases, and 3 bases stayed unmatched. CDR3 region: CASSFTSGEQETQYF. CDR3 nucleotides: TGTGCCAGCAGCTTTACTAGCGGGGAACAAGAGACCCAGTACTTC.

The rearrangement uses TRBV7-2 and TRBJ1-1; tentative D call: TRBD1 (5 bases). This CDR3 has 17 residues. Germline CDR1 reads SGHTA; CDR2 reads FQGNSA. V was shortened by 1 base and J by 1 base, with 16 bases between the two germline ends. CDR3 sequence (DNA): TGTGCCAGCAGCTTAGGTTTATTAGACAGTAAGAACACTGAAGCTTTCTTT. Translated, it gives CASSLGLLDSKNTEAFF.

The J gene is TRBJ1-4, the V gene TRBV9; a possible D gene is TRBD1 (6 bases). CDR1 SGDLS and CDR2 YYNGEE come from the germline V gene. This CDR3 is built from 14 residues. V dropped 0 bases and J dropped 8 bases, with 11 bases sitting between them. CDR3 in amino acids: CASSVETGGEKLFF. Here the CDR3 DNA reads TGTGCCAGCAGCGTAGAGACGGGGGGCGAAAAACTGTTTTTT. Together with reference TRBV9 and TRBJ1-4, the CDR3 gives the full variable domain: DSGVTQTPKHLITATGQRVTLRCSPRSGDLSVYWYQQSLDQGLQFLIQYYNGEERAKGNILERFSAQQFPDLHSELNLSSLELGDSALYFCASSVETGGEKLFFGSGTQLSVL.

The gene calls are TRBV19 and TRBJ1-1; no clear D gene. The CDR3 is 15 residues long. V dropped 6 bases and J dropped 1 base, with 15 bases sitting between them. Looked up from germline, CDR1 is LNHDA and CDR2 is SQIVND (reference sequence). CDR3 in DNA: TGTGCCAGTAGAAGGAGTGTGCAGCAGAACACTGAAGCTTTCTTT. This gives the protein CASRRSVQQNTEAFF.

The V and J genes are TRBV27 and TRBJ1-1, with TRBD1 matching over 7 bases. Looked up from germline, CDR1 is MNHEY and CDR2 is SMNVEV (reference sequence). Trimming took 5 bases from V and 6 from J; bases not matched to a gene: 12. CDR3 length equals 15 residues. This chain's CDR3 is CASSPRTGSEPEAFF. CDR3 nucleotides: TGTGCCAGCAGTCCCAGGACAGGATCTGAACCTGAAGCTTTCTTT.

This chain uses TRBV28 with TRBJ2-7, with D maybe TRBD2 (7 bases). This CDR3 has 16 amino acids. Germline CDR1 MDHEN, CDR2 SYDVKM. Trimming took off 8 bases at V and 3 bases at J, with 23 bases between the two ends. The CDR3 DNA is TGTGCCAGCGTTCGCGGAGGCGGGGGCAAGGTCTACGAGCAGTACTTC. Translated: CASVRGGGGKVYEQYF.

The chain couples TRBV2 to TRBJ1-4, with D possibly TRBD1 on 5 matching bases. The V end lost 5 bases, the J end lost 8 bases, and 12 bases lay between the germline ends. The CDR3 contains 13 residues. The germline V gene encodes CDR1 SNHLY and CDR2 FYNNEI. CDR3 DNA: TGTGCCAGCAGTCCGCCGACAGACGAAAAACTGTTTTTT. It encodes CASSPPTDEKLFF.